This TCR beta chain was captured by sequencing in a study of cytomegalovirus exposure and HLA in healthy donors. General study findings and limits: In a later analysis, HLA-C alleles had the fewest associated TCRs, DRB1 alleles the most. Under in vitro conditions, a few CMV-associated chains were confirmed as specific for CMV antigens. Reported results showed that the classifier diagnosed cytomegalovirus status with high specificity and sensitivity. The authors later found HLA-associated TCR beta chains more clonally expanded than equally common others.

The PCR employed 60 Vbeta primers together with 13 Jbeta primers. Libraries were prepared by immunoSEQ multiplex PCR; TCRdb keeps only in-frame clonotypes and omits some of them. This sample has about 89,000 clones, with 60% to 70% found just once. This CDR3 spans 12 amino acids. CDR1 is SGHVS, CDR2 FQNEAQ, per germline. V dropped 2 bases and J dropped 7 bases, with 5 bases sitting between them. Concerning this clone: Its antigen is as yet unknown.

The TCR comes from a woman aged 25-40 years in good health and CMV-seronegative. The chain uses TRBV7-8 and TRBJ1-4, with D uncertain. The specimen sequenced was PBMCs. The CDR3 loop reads CASSLISEKLFF. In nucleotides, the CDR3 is TGTGCCAGCAGCTTAATCTCTGAAAAACTGTTTTTT.